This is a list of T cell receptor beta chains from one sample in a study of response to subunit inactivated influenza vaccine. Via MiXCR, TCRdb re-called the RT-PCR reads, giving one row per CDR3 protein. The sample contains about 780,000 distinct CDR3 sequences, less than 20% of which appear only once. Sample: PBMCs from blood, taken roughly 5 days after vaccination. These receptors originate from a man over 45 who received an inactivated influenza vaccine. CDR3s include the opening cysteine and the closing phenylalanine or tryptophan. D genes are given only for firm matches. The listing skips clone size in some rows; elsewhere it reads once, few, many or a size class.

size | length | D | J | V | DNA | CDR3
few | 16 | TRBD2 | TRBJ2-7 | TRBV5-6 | TGTGCCAGCAGCTGGGGGCCCACGGGGGGGTCCTACGAGCAGTACTTC | CASSWGPTGGSYEQYF
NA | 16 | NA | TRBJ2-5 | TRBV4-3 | TGCGCCAGCAGCCAAGATCTAGGGCAGGGACGAGAGACCCAGTACTTC | CASSQDLGQGRETQYF
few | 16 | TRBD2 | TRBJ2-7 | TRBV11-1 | TGTGCCAGCAGCTTAGGAACGAGCGGGGAAGGCTACGAGCAGTACTTC | CASSLGTSGEGYEQYF
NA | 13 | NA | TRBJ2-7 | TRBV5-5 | TGTGCCAGCAGCTTTTGGCCGAGCTACGAGCAGTACTTC | CASSFWPSYEQYF
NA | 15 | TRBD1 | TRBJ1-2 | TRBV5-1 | TGCGCCAGCAGCTCCTCCGGGACAGGGGGTTATGGCTACACCTTC | CASSSSGTGGYGYTF
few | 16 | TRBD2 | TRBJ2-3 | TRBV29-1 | TGCAGCGTTGGGGGACTAGCGGGGGATAGAACAGATACGCAGTATTTT | CSVGGLAGDRTDTQYF
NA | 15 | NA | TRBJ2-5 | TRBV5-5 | TGTGCCAGCAGCTTGGGGGTCCTTCTCCAAGAGACCCAGTACTTC | CASSLGVLLQETQYF
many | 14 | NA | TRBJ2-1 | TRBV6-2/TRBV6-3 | TGTGCCAGCAGTGACTACTCGCACCACAATGAGCAGTTCTTC | CASSDYSHHNEQFF
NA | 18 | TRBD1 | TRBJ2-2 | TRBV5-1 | TGCGCCAGCAGCTTGGTGATTCTGAGGGGGCGGAACACCGGGGAGCTGTTTTTT | CASSLVILRGRNTGELFF
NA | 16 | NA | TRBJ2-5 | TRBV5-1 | TGCGCCAGCAGCTTGGGTTCAGGTAGCGATCAAGAGACCCAGTACTTC | CASSLGSGSDQETQYF
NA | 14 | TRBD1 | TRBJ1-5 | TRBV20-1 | TGCAGTGCCCTGCTTGGGACAGGGAATCAGCCCCAGCATTTT | CSALLGTGNQPQHF
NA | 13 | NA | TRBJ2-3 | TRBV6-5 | TGTGCCAGCAGTTACTCGCTATTAGATACGCAGTATTTT | CASSYSLLDTQYF
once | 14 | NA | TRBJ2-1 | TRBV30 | TGTGCGTCTCAACTGCCACGCTCCTACAATGAGCAGTTCTTC | CASQLPRSYNEQFF
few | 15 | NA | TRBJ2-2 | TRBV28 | TGTGCCAGCAGGGGGGTTCAGGAATACACCGGGGAGCTGTTTTTT | CASRGVQEYTGELFF
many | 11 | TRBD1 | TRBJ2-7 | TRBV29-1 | TGCAGCGGAGGACAGGGCTACGAGCAGTACTTC | CSGGQGYEQYF
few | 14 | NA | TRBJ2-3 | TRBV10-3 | TGTGCCATCAGTGAGTTTGGAGGGGCAGATACGCAGTATTTT | CAISEFGGADTQYF
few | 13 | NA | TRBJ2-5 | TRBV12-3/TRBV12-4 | TGTGCCAGCAGTTGGAGGCCGCAAGAGACCCAGTACTTC | CASSWRPQETQYF
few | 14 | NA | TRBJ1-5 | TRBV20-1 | TGCAGTGCTAGTAGCCAAGATAGCAATCAGCCCCAGCATTTT | CSASSQDSNQPQHF
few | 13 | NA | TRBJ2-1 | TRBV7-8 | TGTGCCAGCAGCCCAGTTGGGCACAATGAGCAGTTCTTC | CASSPVGHNEQFF
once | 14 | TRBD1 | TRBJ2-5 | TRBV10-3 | TGTGCCATCAGGTCGGACAGGGACCAAGAGACCCAGTACTTC | CAIRSDRDQETQYF
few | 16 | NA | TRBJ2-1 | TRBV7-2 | TGTGCCAGCAGCTTAGCGAATAGCAGAGCCTACAATGAGCAGTTCTTC | CASSLANSRAYNEQFF
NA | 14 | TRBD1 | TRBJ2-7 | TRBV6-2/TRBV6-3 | TGTGCCAGCACGCGGGACAGGGGGAGCTACGAGCATTACTTC | CASTRDRGSYEHYF
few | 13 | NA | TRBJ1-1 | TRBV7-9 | TGTGCCAGCAGCTTAGGGGGGGAGGATGAAGCTTTCTTT | CASSLGGEDEAFF
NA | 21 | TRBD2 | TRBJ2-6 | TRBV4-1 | TGCGCCAGCAGCCAAGTAAAAGTTCCTAGCGGAACCCGCTCTGGGGCCAACGTCCTGACTTTC | CASSQVKVPSGTRSGANVLTF
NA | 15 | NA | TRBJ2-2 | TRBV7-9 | TGTGCCAGCAGCTTAGTCAGCCCGAACACCGGGGAGCTGTTTTTT | CASSLVSPNTGELFF
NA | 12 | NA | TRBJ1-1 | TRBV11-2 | TGTGCCAGCAGCACCGGGACCACTGAAGCTTTCTTT | CASSTGTTEAFF
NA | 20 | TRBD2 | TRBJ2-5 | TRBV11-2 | TGTGCCAGCAGCTTAGACCCCTTAGGGCTAGGACTAGCGGATCAAGAGACCCAGTACTTC | CASSLDPLGLGLADQETQYF
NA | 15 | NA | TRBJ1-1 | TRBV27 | TGTGCCAGCAGCTACGCCGGAAAGGTTGGCACTGAAGCTTTCTTT | CASSYAGKVGTEAFF
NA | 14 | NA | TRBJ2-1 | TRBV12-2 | TGTGCAAGTCGCTTAGGCCACAGGGACAATGAGCAGTTCTTC | CASRLGHRDNEQFF
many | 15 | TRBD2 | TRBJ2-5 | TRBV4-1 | TGCGCCAGCAGCCACCTACAAGCGGGAGTAGAGACCCAGTACTTC | CASSHLQAGVETQYF
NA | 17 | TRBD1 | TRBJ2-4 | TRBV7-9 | TGTGCCAGCAGCGGTAGACCGAGGACAGGGGGTAAAAACATTCAGTACTTC | CASSGRPRTGGKNIQYF
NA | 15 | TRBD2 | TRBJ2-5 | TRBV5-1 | TGCGCCAGCAGCTCGATTAGCGGGGGCGTGGGGACCCAGTACTTC | CASSSISGGVGTQYF
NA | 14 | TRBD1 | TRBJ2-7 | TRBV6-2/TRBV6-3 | TGTGCCAGCAAAACACTTACAGGGGCCTACGAGCAGTACTTC | CASKTLTGAYEQYF
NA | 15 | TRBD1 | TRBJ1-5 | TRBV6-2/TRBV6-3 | TGTGCCAGCAAGGACCAGGGGGCGAGCAATCAGCCCCAGCATTTT | CASKDQGASNQPQHF
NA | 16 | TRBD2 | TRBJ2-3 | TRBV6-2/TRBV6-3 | TGTGCCAGCAGTTATGGAGCGGGGGGGCCCCTGGCTACGCAGTATTTT | CASSYGAGGPLATQYF
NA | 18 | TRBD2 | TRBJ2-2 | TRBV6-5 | TGTGCCAGCAGTTACTTGGGTAGCGGGAGTGGGAACACCGGGGAGCTGTTTTTT | CASSYLGSGSGNTGELFF
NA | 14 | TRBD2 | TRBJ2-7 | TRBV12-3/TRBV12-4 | TGTGCCAGCAGTTTAGGGACTAGCATGTACGAGCAGTACTTC | CASSLGTSMYEQYF
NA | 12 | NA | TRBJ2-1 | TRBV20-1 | TGCAGTGCTAGAGATACCCGATATGAGCAGTTCTTC | CSARDTRYEQFF
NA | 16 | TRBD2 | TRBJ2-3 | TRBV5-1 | TGCGCCAGCAGCTCAATGACTAGCGCAAGCACAGATACGCAGTATTTT | CASSSMTSASTDTQYF
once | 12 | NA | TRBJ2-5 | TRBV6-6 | TGTGCCAGCCGCCTGGGGCAGGAGACCCAGTACTTC | CASRLGQETQYF
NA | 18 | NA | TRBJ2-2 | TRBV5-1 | TGCGCCAGCAGCTGGGAGGGCAGGGGCCCGGCGAACACCGGGGAGCTGTTTTTT | CASSWEGRGPANTGELFF
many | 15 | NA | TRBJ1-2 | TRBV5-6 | TGTGCCAGCAGCTTGGGACGTAGAGCTAACTATGGCTACACCTTC | CASSLGRRANYGYTF
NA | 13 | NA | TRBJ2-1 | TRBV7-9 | TGTGCCAGCAGCTTAGATATGCAGGATGAGCAGTTCTTC | CASSLDMQDEQFF
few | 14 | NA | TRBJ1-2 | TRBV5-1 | TGCGCCAGCAGCCCGGGAAAGGGGACGGATGGCTACACCTTC | CASSPGKGTDGYTF
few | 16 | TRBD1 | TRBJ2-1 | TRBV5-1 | TGCGCCAGCAGCTTGTCCGGGACAGGGAATTACAATGAGCAGTTCTTC | CASSLSGTGNYNEQFF
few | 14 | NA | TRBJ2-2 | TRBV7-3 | TGTGCCAGCAGCTTAACGCAAAAAGGCGGGGAGCTGTTTTTT | CASSLTQKGGELFF
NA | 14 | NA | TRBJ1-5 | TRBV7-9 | TGTGCCAGCAGCTTAGCCAGCCCCAATCAGCCCCAGCATTTT | CASSLASPNQPQHF
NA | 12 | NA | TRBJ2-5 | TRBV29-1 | TGCAGCGTTCTCGAGGGTTGGGAGACCCAGTACTTC | CSVLEGWETQYF
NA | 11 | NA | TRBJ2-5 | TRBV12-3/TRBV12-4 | TGTGCCAGCAGCCAAACGGAGACCCAGTACTTC | CASSQTETQYF
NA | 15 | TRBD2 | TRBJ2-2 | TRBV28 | TGTGCCAGCAGAAGCGGACTAGCGGGATCCGGGGAGCTGTTTTTT | CASRSGLAGSGELFF
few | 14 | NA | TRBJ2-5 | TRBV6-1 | TGTGCCAGCAGTGAATTTCCACAAGGGGAGACCCAGTACTTC | CASSEFPQGETQYF
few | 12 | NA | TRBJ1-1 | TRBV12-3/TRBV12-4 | TGTGCCGTGGGGGGGGTGAACACTGAAGCTTTCTTT | CAVGGVNTEAFF
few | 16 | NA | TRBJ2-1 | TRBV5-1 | TGCGCCAGCAGCTTGGCCTGGGGACGTATAAACGATGAGCAGTTCTTC | CASSLAWGRINDEQFF
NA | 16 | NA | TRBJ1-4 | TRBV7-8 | TGTGCCAGCAGCCCGCGGCGGGGTCTAGTAAATGAAAAACTGTTTTTT | CASSPRRGLVNEKLFF
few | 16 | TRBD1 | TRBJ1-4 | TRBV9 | TGTGCCAGCAGCGCGGGAGGGGACAGCTTAAATGAAAAACTGTTTTTT | CASSAGGDSLNEKLFF
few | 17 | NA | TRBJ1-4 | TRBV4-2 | TGTGCCAGCAGCCAAGTGGGAAGGGGACCAACTAATGAAAAACTGTTTTTT | CASSQVGRGPTNEKLFF
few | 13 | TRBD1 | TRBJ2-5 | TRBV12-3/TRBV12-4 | TGTGCCAGCACTAGACAGGGCGGCGAGACCCAGTACTTC | CASTRQGGETQYF